This TCR beta chain was sequenced during a study of blood T cell repertoires in COVID-19. This CDR3 has 11 residues. Germline V gene data show CDR1 as SGHRS and CDR2 as YFSETQ. With 3 bases removed from V and 3 bases from J, the gap between germline ends came to 3 bases. Under the authors' procedure: Quantification of nucleated cells was approximated via reference gene primer amplification. TCRdb keeps only in-frame clones here, not all; method: immunoSEQ multiplex PCR. The V and J calls and clone size were taken over from that table, and D and trimming were inferred from the DNA. The repertoire holds 160,000 or so clones, with approximately 95% as singletons.

This receptor was obtained from a woman in her fifties or sixties with COVID-19, enrolled during active disease. Sequenced: peripheral blood. The chain is built from TRBV5-1 and TRBJ1-1; D gene ambiguous. DNA of the CDR3: TGCGCCAGCAGCTCGGACACTGAAGCTTTCTTT. This encodes CASSSDTEAFF.